The next 18 T cell receptor beta chains were all read from a single sample in a study of blood T cell repertoires in COVID-19. Only in-frame clones appear in the TCRdb table, and some are missing; sequencing was by immunoSEQ multiplex PCR. The data show around 130,000 clones, approximately 81% seen once. The sample was peripheral blood. These receptors came from a man aged 55 to 70 with acute or convalescent COVID-19.

This sequence joins TRBV19 and TRBJ1-2, with TRBD1 matching over 9 bases. Germline V gene data show CDR1 as LNHDA and CDR2 as SQIVND (reference sequence). CDR3 size: 13 residues. Trimming cost V 11 bases and J 9 bases; bases outside gene matches: 13. The DNA for the CDR3 is TGTGCCTCCAACCCCGGGACAGGGTTGAGCTACACCTTC. The encoded protein is CASNPGTGLSYTF.

The V call is TRBV6-6, the J call TRBJ2-7; D remains unclear. In germline, CDR1 is MNHNY, CDR2 SVGAGI (reference sequence). The CDR3 covers 15 residues. Trimming cost V 5 bases and J 0 bases, with 14 bases left between them. CDR3 in DNA: TGTGCCAGCAGTACGAGACGGAGAAGCTCCTACGAGCAGTACTTC. Its translation is CASSTRRRSSYEQYF.

The rearrangement uses TRBV9 and TRBJ1-2; 8 bases match TRBD1. Germline V gene lookup returns CDR1 SGDLS and CDR2 YYNGEE. V shed 3 bases and J 5 bases; nucleotides not matched to a gene: 6. CDR3 size: 14 residues. DNA for the CDR3: TGTGCCAGCAGCGGGGGACAGGCCTATTATGGCTACACCTTC. Amino acid sequence: CASSGGQAYYGYTF.

The J gene is TRBJ2-2, the V gene TRBV4-1; 9 bases fit TRBD2. With 4 bases clipped from V and 1 base from J, the junction kept 4 bases outside the gene matches. The CDR3 consists of 16 residues. Germline CDR1 and CDR2: MGHRA and YSYEKL. The CDR3, as DNA: TGCGCCAGCAGCCTACGAGCGGGGGGGAACACCGGGGAGCTGTTTTTT. Amino acids: CASSLRAGGNTGELFF.

The gene calls are TRBV2 and TRBJ2-3; TRBD2 matches at 8 bases. The V and J ends lost 8 bases and 0 bases, in that order; junction bases with no gene match: 13. The V gene's germline CDR1 is SNHLY and CDR2 FYNNEI. This CDR3 has 17 amino acids. The CDR3 bases are TGTGCCAGCCCGGTTAGCGGGAAGACCACTAGCACAGATACGCAGTATTTT. Protein product: CASPVSGKTTSTDTQYF.

The rearrangement uses TRBV19 and TRBJ1-2; D perhaps matches TRBD1 (6 bases). The V gene lost 4 bases and the J gene lost 8 bases, with 14 bases spanning the gap. The CDR3 has 13 amino acids. The germline gives CDR1 LNHDA, CDR2 SQIVND (reference sequence). DNA of the CDR3: TGTGCCAGTAGTACGACAGGCCGGGGCGGCTACACCTTC. Amino acids: CASSTTGRGGYTF.

This clone was detected once. The genes are TRBV18 and TRBJ2-1; 9 bases fit TRBD2. Looked up from germline, CDR1 is KGHSH and CDR2 is LQKENI. J was trimmed by 5 bases and V by 1 base; bases with no gene match: 3. The CDR3 length is 15 residues. CDR3 loop: CASSPRQREDNEQFF. The CDR3 DNA is TGTGCCAGCTCACCACGGCAGCGGGAGGACAATGAGCAGTTCTTC. Variable domain in full (rest from reference TRBV18 and TRBJ2-1): NAGVMQNPRHLVRRRGQEARLRCSPMKGHSHVYWYRQLPEEGLKFMVYLQKENIIDESGMPKERFSAEFPKEGPSILRIQQVVRGDSAAYFCASSPRQREDNEQFFGPGTRLTVL.

The table lists this clone with a count of one. The V call is TRBV5-1, the J call TRBJ1-6; D is unresolved. The germline CDR1 and CDR2 sequences are SGHRS and YFSETQ. The CDR3 totals 13 residues. V gave up 0 bases and J gave up 9 bases, with 7 bases separating them. The CDR3: CASSLDSGSPLHF. The CDR3 DNA sequence: TGCGCCAGCAGCTTGGACAGTGGTTCACCCCTCCACTTT.

The V gene is TRBV3-1 (or the pseudogene TRBV3-2), the J gene TRBJ2-5; 7 nucleotides line up with TRBD2. Germline V gene sequence: CDR1 LGHDT, CDR2 YNNKEL (reference sequence). The J segment lost 4 bases and the V segment lost 3 bases, leaving 2 bases of the junction unmatched. The CDR3 has 13 residues. Here the CDR3 reads CASSHLAVETQYF. In DNA form, the CDR3 reads TGTGCCAGCAGCCACCTAGCGGTAGAGACCCAGTACTTC.

The chain combines TRBV20-1 with TRBJ2-1; 7 nucleotides agree with TRBD2. V was clipped by 3 bases and J by 4 bases; unmatched bases: 6. Germline CDR1 is DFQATT and CDR2 is SNEGSKA (reference sequence). The CDR3 has 14 amino acids. CDR3 amino acids: CSASPLADYNEQFF. Written as DNA, the CDR3 is TGCAGTGCTAGTCCGCTAGCGGATTACAATGAGCAGTTCTTC.

The rearrangement links TRBV7-9 to TRBJ2-2; D is possibly TRBD2 (6 bases). Germline V gene lookup returns CDR1 SEHNR and CDR2 FQNEAQ (reference sequence). The CDR3 is 17 residues long. V shed 4 bases and J shed 1 base, with 16 bases lying between them. CDR3 protein: CASSSGTLPLNTGELFF. For the CDR3, the DNA is TGTGCCAGCAGCTCCGGGACTCTCCCTTTGAACACCGGGGAGCTGTTTTTT.

The V and J genes are TRBV19 and TRBJ2-5; 11 positions agree with TRBD2. Germline V gene sequence: CDR1 LNHDA, CDR2 SQIVND (reference sequence). Losses at the gene ends were 5 bases for V and 2 bases for J; bases not matched to a gene: 7. The CDR3 loop spans 16 amino acids. CDR3 protein: CASSVRLAGRQETQYF. DNA of the CDR3: TGTGCCAGTAGTGTTAGACTAGCGGGGCGACAAGAGACCCAGTACTTC.

The V and J genes are TRBV23-1 and TRBJ2-7, with D unclear. TRBV23-1 is an open reading frame, and its role is uncertain. The CDR3 runs to 17 residues. V lost 1 base and J lost 2, with 18 bases in between. CDR3 sequence reads: CASSQLKAYLRAYEQYF. The CDR3 nucleotides read TGCGCCAGCAGTCAATTAAAGGCCTACTTACGGGCCTACGAGCAGTACTTC.

This chain's CDR3 is CASSTGQGAETQYF. The CDR3 nucleotides read TGTGCCAGTAGTACGGGACAGGGGGCAGAGACCCAGTACTTC. This rearrangement joins TRBV19 to TRBJ2-5, with 12 bases that match TRBD1. CDR3 length: 14 amino acids. The V and J ends lost 4 bases and 4 bases, in that order; junction bases with no gene match: 1. Germline CDR1 reads LNHDA; CDR2 reads SQIVND (reference sequence).

The chain has TRBV6-1 and TRBJ1-1, with TRBD1 as a possible D gene (6 bases). The V gene's germline CDR1 is MNHNS and CDR2 SASEGT. CDR3 length equals 13 residues. V was trimmed by 2 bases and J by 3 bases, leaving 7 bases between them. CDR3 loop: CASSEKGDTEAFF. CDR3 nucleotides: TGTGCCAGCAGTGAAAAGGGGGACACTGAAGCTTTCTTT.

This clone turned up a few times. The rearrangement links TRBV9 to TRBJ2-7; a weak D match, TRBD2 (6 bases). CDR1 and CDR2 from the germline V gene are SGDLS and YYNGEE. CDR3 length: 15 residues. Trimming shortened V by 0 bases and J by 4 bases, and 14 bases separated the two germline ends. The CDR3 protein is CASSVGTGGYYEQYF. The CDR3 nucleotides read TGTGCCAGCAGCGTAGGAACCGGAGGGTATTACGAGCAGTACTTC.

V usage is TRBV9 and J usage is TRBJ2-3; D perhaps matches TRBD2 (7 bases). Trimming left V 4 bases short and J 5 bases short, with 26 bases between. Germline CDR1 SGDLS, CDR2 YYNGEE. This CDR3 comprises 18 residues. The chain's CDR3 is CASSRYRGEAIRGDTQYF. CDR3 nucleotide sequence: TGTGCCAGCAGCCGGTATCGGGGGGAGGCGATCAGGGGAGATACGCAGTATTTT.

V usage is TRBV3-1 (or the pseudogene TRBV3-2) and J usage is TRBJ1-1, with 8 bases fitting TRBD1. With V trimmed by 3 bases and J by 7 bases, 10 bases remained unmatched. Germline CDR1 is LGHDT and CDR2 is YNNKEL (reference sequence). The CDR3 runs to 15 residues. In nucleotides, the CDR3 is TGTGCCAGCAGCCAGACGGACAGGGCCAGGGGTGAAGCTTTCTTT. Protein: CASSQTDRARGEAFF.